This T cell receptor (beta chain) comes out of a study of T cell responses to AZD1222 COVID-19 vaccine. The method was immunoSEQ multiplex PCR; TCRdb's version includes in-frame clones alone and lacks a portion of them. Of approximately 170,000 clones listed, around 91% were seen once; the top ten hold 6.9%. This CDR3 has 17 amino acids. Germline V CDR1 and CDR2: MNHNS, SASEGT. V dropped 4 bases and J dropped 3; count of bases not matched to a gene: 11. About this clone: Its antigen remains unidentified.

General observations from the study: Possibly, clonal diversity was underestimated; donors were largely white British and included more females. Spike as a whole was targeted by vaccine-associated CD4 TCRs, dominant at 160-218 and 743-854. The study reported that nearly half of spike-specific TCRs target unmutated variant regions. Baseline testing showed seropositivity in only 6 or 7 AZD1222 recipients.

The clonotype originates from an adult in good health. Sequencing was performed on peripheral blood, taken on day 0 of AZD1222 vaccination. The V gene is TRBV6-1, the J gene TRBJ2-3; TRBD2 agrees at 9 bases. This CDR3 is CASSGGLALLTTDTQYF. In DNA, the CDR3 is TGTGCCAGCAGTGGGGGACTAGCTCTTTTAACAACAGATACGCAGTATTTT.